This TCR beta chain was sequenced for a study of T cells in Graves' hyperthyroidism and ophthalmopathy. RNA transcripts served as the template for amplifying TCR beta CDR3 regions. First-round RT-PCR with HTBI primers amplified the TCR CDR3 region. Using its own MiXCR run on the multiplex PCR reads, TCRdb lists one record per CDR3 protein. This table holds roughly 500,000 distinct CDR3 sequences, 20% to 25% found once. This clonotype occurred many times. CDR3 size: 14 residues. Trimming stripped 5 bases from V and 0 bases from J, with 11 bases between. Per the germline V gene, CDR1 is SGHTA and CDR2 is FQGTGA.

This TCR was sampled from a woman aged 70-85 years with Graves' ophthalmopathy. The chain links TRBV7-3 to TRBJ2-7; D is ambiguous. Sequences were obtained from blood. The CDR3 sequence: CASSPTVSSYEQYF. The CDR3 coding sequence is TGTGCCAGCAGCCCGACGGTGAGCTCCTACGAGCAGTACTTC.